The present entry profiles one T cell receptor (beta chain) with its context. Healthy HIV-negative adults with no recent acute infections or vaccinations were recruited as donors. CD45RA+ naive and CD45RA-negative memory subsets were separated from CD4+ cells. The CDR3 has 16 amino acids. V was clipped by 3 bases and J by 4 bases, with 15 bases between them. Germline V gives CDR1 SGHAT, CDR2 FQNNGV. The protocol was immunoSEQ multiplex PCR, while the TCRdb copy is restricted to in-frame clones and leaves out a portion. Among approximately 2.3 million clones listed, more than 85% were seen once. This sample was included in a study of shared clonotypes between healthy human individuals.

The TCR sequence derives from a man aged 18 to 30 in good health. Some clones in this sample may be carry-over from other donors' samples. Source material: naive CD4+ T cells from PBMCs. The subset: CD45RA+ positively selected. This chain joins TRBV11-2 and TRBJ2-2; D gene unclear. The CDR3 is CASSFRGDQTTGELFF. CDR3 nucleotide sequence: TGTGCCAGCAGCTTCAGAGGTGATCAGACCACCGGGGAGCTGTTTTTT.